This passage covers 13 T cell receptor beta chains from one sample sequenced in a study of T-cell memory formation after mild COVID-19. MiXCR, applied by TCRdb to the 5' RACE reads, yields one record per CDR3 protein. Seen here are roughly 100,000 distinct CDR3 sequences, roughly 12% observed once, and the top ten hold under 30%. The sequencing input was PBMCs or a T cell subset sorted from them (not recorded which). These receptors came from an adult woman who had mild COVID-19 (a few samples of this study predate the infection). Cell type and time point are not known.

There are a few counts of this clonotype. The CDR3: CASSVEDKYNYGYTF. Written as DNA, the CDR3 is TGTGCCAGCAGCGTGGAGGACAAGTATAACTATGGCTACACCTTC. The chain recombines TRBV5-6 with TRBJ1-2; D perhaps matches TRBD1 (5 bases). The CDR3 consists of 15 residues. V dropped 4 bases and J dropped 1 base, with 14 bases sitting between them. CDR1 and CDR2 (germline): SGHDT, YYEEEE.

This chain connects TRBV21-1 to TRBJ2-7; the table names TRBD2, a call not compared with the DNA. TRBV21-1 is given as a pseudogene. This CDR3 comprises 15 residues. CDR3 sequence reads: CASSNEREGRHEQYF. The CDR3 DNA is TGTGCCAGCAGCAATGAGCGGGAGGGCCGCCACGAGCAGTACTTC.

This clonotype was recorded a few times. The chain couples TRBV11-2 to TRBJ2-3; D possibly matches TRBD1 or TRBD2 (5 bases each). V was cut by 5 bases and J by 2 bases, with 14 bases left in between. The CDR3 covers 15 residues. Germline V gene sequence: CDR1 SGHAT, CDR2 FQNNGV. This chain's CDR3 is CASSPGPLITDTQYF. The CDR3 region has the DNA TGTGCCAGCAGCCCGGGACCTCTCATCACAGATACGCAGTATTTT. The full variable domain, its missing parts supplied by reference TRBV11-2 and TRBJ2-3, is EAGVAQSPRYKIIEKRQSVAFWCNPISGHATLYWYQQILGQGPKLLIQFQNNGVVDDSQLPKDRFSAERLKGVDSTLKIQPAKLEDSAVYLCASSPGPLITDTQYFGPGTRLTVL.

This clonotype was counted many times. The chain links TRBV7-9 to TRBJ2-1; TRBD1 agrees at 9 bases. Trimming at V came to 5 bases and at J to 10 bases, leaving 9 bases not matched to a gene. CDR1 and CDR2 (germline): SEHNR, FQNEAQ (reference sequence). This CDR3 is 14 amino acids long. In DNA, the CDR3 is TGTGCCAGCAGCGTAGGACAGGGGTCGGAGGAGCAGTTCTTC. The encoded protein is CASSVGQGSEEQFF.

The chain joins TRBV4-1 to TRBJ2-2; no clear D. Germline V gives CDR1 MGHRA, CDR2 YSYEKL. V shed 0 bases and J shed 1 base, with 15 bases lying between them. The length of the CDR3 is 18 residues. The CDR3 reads CASSQEGRASLNTGELFF. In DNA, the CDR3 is TGCGCCAGCAGCCAAGAGGGCAGAGCATCCCTGAACACCGGGGAGCTGTTTTTT.

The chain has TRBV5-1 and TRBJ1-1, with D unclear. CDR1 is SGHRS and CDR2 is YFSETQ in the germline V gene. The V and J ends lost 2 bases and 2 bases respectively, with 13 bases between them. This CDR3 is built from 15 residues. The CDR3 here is CASSLVGFTNTEAFF. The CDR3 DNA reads TGCGCCAGCAGCTTAGTTGGGTTCACTAACACTGAAGCTTTCTTT.

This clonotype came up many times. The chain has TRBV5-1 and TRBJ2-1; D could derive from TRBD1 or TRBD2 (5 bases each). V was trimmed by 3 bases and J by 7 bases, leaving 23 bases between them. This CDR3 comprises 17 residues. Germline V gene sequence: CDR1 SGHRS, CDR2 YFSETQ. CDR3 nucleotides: TGCGCCAGCAGCTCACCGCCCGGGACCGACGCCTCTAATGAGCAGTTCTTC. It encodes CASSSPPGTDASNEQFF.

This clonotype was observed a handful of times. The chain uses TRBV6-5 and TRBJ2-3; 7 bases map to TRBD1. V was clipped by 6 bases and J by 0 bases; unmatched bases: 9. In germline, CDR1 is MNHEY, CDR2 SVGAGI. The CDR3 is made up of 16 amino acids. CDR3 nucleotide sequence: TGTGCCAGCAGGACAGGGCTGATCACTAGCACAGATACGCAGTATTTT. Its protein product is CASRTGLITSTDTQYF.

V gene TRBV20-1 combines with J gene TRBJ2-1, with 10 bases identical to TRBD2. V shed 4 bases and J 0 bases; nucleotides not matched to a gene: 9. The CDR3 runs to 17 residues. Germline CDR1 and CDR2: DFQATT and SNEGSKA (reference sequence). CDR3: CSAKTTSGTSSYNEQFF. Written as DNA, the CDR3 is TGCAGTGCTAAGACCACTAGCGGGACTAGCTCCTACAATGAGCAGTTCTTC.

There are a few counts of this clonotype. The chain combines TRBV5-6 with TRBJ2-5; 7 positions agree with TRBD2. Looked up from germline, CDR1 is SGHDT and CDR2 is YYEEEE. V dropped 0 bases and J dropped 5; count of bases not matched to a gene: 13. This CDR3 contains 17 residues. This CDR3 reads CASSLAGGSLPSETQYF. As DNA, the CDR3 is TGTGCCAGCAGCTTGGCGGGCGGGAGTCTACCTAGCGAGACCCAGTACTTC.

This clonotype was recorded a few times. The CDR3 DNA reads TGCAGTGCTAGAGGGGGGACTAGCGGGATGCACAATGAGCAGTTCTTC. Protein sequence: CSARGGTSGMHNEQFF. The rearrangement joins TRBV20-1 to TRBJ2-1, with 13 bases identical to TRBD2. The trim removed 1 base at V and 5 bases at J, leaving 5 bases unmatched. CDR1 and CDR2 from the germline V gene are DFQATT and SNEGSKA (reference sequence). The CDR3 has 16 amino acids.

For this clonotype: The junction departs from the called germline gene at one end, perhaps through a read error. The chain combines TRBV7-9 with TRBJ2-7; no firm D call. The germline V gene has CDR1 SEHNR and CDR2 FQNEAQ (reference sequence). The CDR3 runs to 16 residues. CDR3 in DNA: TGTGCCAGCAGCTTAGTGGCAGGCCTTCCCTCCGACGAGCAGTACTTC. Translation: CASSLVAGLPSDEQYF.

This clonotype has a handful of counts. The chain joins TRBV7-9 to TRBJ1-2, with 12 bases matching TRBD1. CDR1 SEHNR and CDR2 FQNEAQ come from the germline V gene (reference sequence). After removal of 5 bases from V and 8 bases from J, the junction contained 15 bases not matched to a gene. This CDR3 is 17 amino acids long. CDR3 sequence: CASSNIPGQGASEGYTF. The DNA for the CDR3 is TGTGCCAGCAGCAATATCCCGGGACAGGGGGCGAGCGAAGGCTACACCTTC.